These 25 T cell receptor beta chains came from one sample sequenced in a study of beta chain features in type 1 diabetes. All of the isolated RNA was reverse transcribed, so expressed TCRB transcripts were sequenced. This table comes from immunoSEQ multiplex PCR, and its TCRdb copy is limited to in-frame clones, with some not included. The sample records more than 300,000 clones, about 15% being singletons. Material for sequencing was naive CD4+ T cells from blood. The receptor source for this set is a woman between 18 and 30 years old in good health.

The J gene is TRBJ2-1, the V gene TRBV28, with TRBD2 identical over 7 bases. Per the germline V gene, CDR1 is MDHEN and CDR2 is SYDVKM. The CDR3 contains 15 residues. The V segment lost 4 bases and the J segment 2 bases; nucleotides outside the gene matches: 5. CDR3 sequence: CASSWAGTTYNEQFF. DNA for the CDR3: TGTGCCAGCAGTTGGGCCGGGACTACCTACAATGAGCAGTTCTTC.

The V gene is TRBV27, the J gene TRBJ2-1; 9 bases fit TRBD2. Germline values: CDR1 MNHEY, CDR2 SMNVEV (reference sequence). The J segment lost 4 bases and the V segment lost 2 bases, leaving 0 bases of the junction unmatched. CDR3 length: 14 amino acids. CDR3 sequence (DNA): TGTGCCAGCAGTTTACTAGCGGGGTACAATGAGCAGTTCTTC. Its translation is CASSLLAGYNEQFF.

In its sample, this clone was seen a few times. The rearrangement joins TRBV29-1 to TRBJ1-1; 7 nucleotides agree with TRBD1. CDR3 size: 13 residues. The J segment lost 7 bases and the V segment lost 5 bases, leaving 10 bases of the junction unmatched. Germline CDR1 and CDR2: SQVTM and ANQGSEA. CDR3 in DNA: TGCAGCGTTCTTAAGGGGGCGCGGGGTGAAGCTTTCTTT. Residues: CSVLKGARGEAFF.

The chain recombines TRBV25-1 with TRBJ2-3, with 9 bases fitting TRBD2. V dropped 5 bases and J dropped 4; count of bases not matched to a gene: 16. The CDR3 is 18 residues long. Germline CDR1 MGHDK, CDR2 SYGVNS. The CDR3 DNA reads TGTGCCAGCAGTCCATTCGGGGCTAGCGGGATAAGGGCAGATACGCAGTATTTT. Amino acid sequence: CASSPFGASGIRADTQYF.

This chain joins TRBV30 and TRBJ2-1, with TRBD2 identical over 15 bases. CDR1 is GTSNPN and CDR2 is SVGIG in the germline V gene (reference sequence). CDR3 length equals 19 residues. J gave up 3 bases and V 0 bases, and 9 bases lay outside the gene matches. For the CDR3, the DNA is TGTGCCTGGAGTGTAGGGCGGACTAGCGGGAGGGCCCTCTACAATGAGCAGTTCTTC. This codes for CAWSVGRTSGRALYNEQFF.

This clone was detected a few times. V is TRBV6-5 and J is TRBJ2-4, with a tentative D call TRBD1 (6 bases). The CDR3 length is 16 residues. Germline CDR1 is MNHEY and CDR2 is SVGAGI. The ends were cut back, 4 bases at V and 0 bases at J, with 13 bases in the middle. The CDR3 DNA reads as TGTGCCAGCAGTTCTGGACAGAGCCTAGCCAAAAACATTCAGTACTTC. This codes for CASSSGQSLAKNIQYF.

V usage is TRBV19 and J usage is TRBJ2-1, with 14 bases identical to TRBD2. This CDR3 comprises 18 residues. CDR1 is LNHDA, CDR2 SQIVND, per germline (reference sequence). V was pared by 5 bases and J by 6 bases, with 12 bases of the junction left unmatched. CDR3 DNA sequence: TGTGCCAGTAGTCAGATCCCGGGACTAGCGGGAGTAGGCAATGAGCAGTTCTTC. Translation gives CASSQIPGLAGVGNEQFF.

V and J are TRBV7-2 and TRBJ1-1; D unresolved. This CDR3 has 13 amino acids. From germline, CDR1 is SGHTA and CDR2 FQGNSA. Trimming cost V 1 base and J 3 bases, with 6 bases left between them. The CDR3, as DNA: TGTGCCAGCAGCTTAGGCGAATACACTGAAGCTTTCTTT. This codes for CASSLGEYTEAFF. Full variable domain (remainder filled in from reference TRBV7-2 and TRBJ1-1): GAGVSQSPSNKVTEKGKDVELRCDPISGHTALYWYRQSLGQGLEFLIYFQGNSAPDKSGLPSDRFSAERTGGSVSTLTIQRTQQEDSAVYLCASSLGEYTEAFFGQGTRLTVV.

The V and J genes are TRBV28 and TRBJ1-1, with D unclear. V lost 6 bases, J lost 1 base, and 12 bases lay in between. Per germline, CDR1 MDHEN and CDR2 SYDVKM. CDR3 size: 14 residues. The CDR3 reads CASSRHDENTEAFF. The CDR3 nucleotides read TGTGCCAGCAGCCGACATGACGAGAACACTGAAGCTTTCTTT.

This clone was counted only a few times. This rearrangement joins TRBV5-1 to TRBJ1-1; TRBD1 matches 10 bases. The V gene end was trimmed by 4 bases and the J gene end by 1 base; junction bases not matched to a gene: 1. There are 14 residues in the CDR3. The germline CDR1 and CDR2 sequences are SGHRS and YFSETQ. The CDR3 bases are TGCGCCAGCAGCGGGACAGGGGAGAACACTGAAGCTTTCTTT. Residues: CASSGTGENTEAFF.

This rearrangement joins TRBV9 to TRBJ2-1; TRBD2 matches 9 bases. Trimming at V came to 2 bases and at J to 10 bases, leaving 19 bases not matched to a gene. Germline lookup yields CDR1 SGDLS and CDR2 YYNGEE. The CDR3 runs to 18 residues. The CDR3 nucleotides are TGTGCCAGCAGCGTTTCCTTTATGTGGCTAGCGGGACCAGGAGAGCAGTTCTTC. It encodes CASSVSFMWLAGPGEQFF.

A few counts support this clone. The rearrangement links TRBV15 to TRBJ1-2, with TRBD1 identical over 9 bases. The CDR3 runs to 15 residues. Germline CDR1 LNHNV, CDR2 YYDKDF (reference sequence). V trimming: 3 bases; J trimming: 6 bases; junction bases outside the gene matches: 8. The CDR3 DNA follows: TGTGCCACCAGCAGGAGGACAGGGGTTGTAGATGGCTACACCTTC. Protein sequence: CATSRRTGVVDGYTF. Using reference TRBV15 and TRBJ1-2 for the parts outside the CDR3, the full variable domain is DAMVIQNPRYQVTQFGKPVTLSCSQTLNHNVMYWYQQKSSQAPKLLFHYYDKDFNNEADTPDNFQSRRPNTSFCFLDIRSPGLGDTAMYLCATSRRTGVVDGYTFGSGTRLTVV.

The chain recombines TRBV6-5 with TRBJ2-5; possibly TRBD1 for D (6 bases). Trimming took off 4 bases at V and 3 bases at J, with 12 bases between the two ends. Germline V gives CDR1 MNHEY, CDR2 SVGAGI. The CDR3 is 14 residues long. CDR3 bases: TGTGCCAGCAGTTTCGTGGGGGCCAAAGAGACCCAGTACTTC. Its translation is CASSFVGAKETQYF.

This sequence joins TRBV29-1 and TRBJ2-1; TRBD1 matches at 10 bases. Germline V gives CDR1 SQVTM, CDR2 ANQGSEA. The CDR3 spans 15 residues. J gave up 9 bases and V 5 bases, and 13 bases lay outside the gene matches. The CDR3, as DNA: TGCAGCGTTCACATGCGGGACAGGGGTCACGGTGAGCAGTTCTTC. It yields the protein CSVHMRDRGHGEQFF.

V and J are TRBV30 and TRBJ2-7; perhaps TRBD2 as D (6 bases). This CDR3 spans 13 amino acids. The ends were cut back, 1 base at V and 5 bases at J, with 12 bases in the middle. CDR1 is GTSNPN and CDR2 is SVGIG in the germline V gene (reference sequence). CDR3 sequence reads: CAWSGSSVHEQYF. The CDR3 coding sequence is TGTGCCTGGAGTGGGTCTAGCGTCCACGAGCAGTACTTC.

This clone was detected only a few times. This chain joins TRBV7-9 and TRBJ2-1, with TRBD2 matching 9 bases. The V gene end was trimmed by 5 bases and the J gene end by 13 bases; junction bases not matched to a gene: 9. The CDR3 loop spans 13 amino acids. Germline CDR1 SEHNR, CDR2 FQNEAQ (reference sequence). CDR3 in DNA: TGTGCCAGCAGCAAGACTAGCGGCTTGGATCAGTTCTTC. The encoded protein is CASSKTSGLDQFF.

This CDR3 reads CASSLGAVSDTQYF. The CDR3 DNA follows: TGTGCCAGCAGCTTAGGGGCAGTATCAGATACGCAGTATTTT. This chain uses TRBV11-2 with TRBJ2-3; no clear D gene. Germline values: CDR1 SGHAT, CDR2 FQNNGV. The CDR3 has 14 amino acids. V lost 1 base to trimming and J lost 4 bases, with 9 bases between them.

The chain recombines TRBV7-2 with TRBJ2-5; perhaps TRBD1 as D (5 bases). Trimming cost V 2 bases and J 5 bases, with 18 bases left between them. CDR1 is SGHTA, CDR2 FQGNSA, per germline. The CDR3 covers 16 residues. This CDR3 reads CASSLFGQGGWETQYF. DNA for the CDR3: TGTGCCAGCAGCTTATTCGGGCAGGGTGGTTGGGAGACCCAGTACTTC.

The genes are TRBV5-6 and TRBJ2-5, with 7 bases that match TRBD1. Germline CDR1 reads SGHDT; CDR2 reads YYEEEE. This CDR3 is built from 13 residues. Losses at the gene ends were 3 bases for V and 3 bases for J; bases not matched to a gene: 2. In nucleotides, the CDR3 is TGTGCCAGCAGCTGGACAGGAAAAGAGACCCAGTACTTC. It specifies CASSWTGKETQYF. The full variable domain, with the rest looked up from reference TRBV5-6 and TRBJ2-5, is DAGVTQSPTHLIKTRGQQVTLRCSPKSGHDTVSWYQQALGQGPQFIFQYYEEEERQRGNFPDRFSGHQFPNYSSELNVNALLLGDSALYLCASSWTGKETQYFGPGTRLLVL.

The gene calls are TRBV28 and TRBJ1-5, with D maybe TRBD1 (5 bases). The CDR3 has 13 amino acids. V lost 10 bases and J 2 bases, leaving 12 bases between the germline ends. Germline V gene data show CDR1 as MDHEN and CDR2 as SYDVKM. The CDR3: CAIQGSGNQPQHF. For the CDR3, the DNA is TGTGCCATCCAGGGTTCGGGCAATCAGCCCCAGCATTTT.

The chain couples TRBV19 to TRBJ2-3, with TRBD2 as a possible D gene (6 bases). V was pared by 3 bases and J by 1 base, with 14 bases between. The CDR3 totals 16 residues. Per the germline V gene, CDR1 is LNHDA and CDR2 is SQIVND (reference sequence). The CDR3 sequence: CASSIGLAPGTDTQYF. The CDR3 DNA reads as TGTGCCAGTAGTATCGGGCTAGCGCCAGGCACAGATACGCAGTATTTT.

The chain joins TRBV9 to TRBJ2-6; D uncertain. The V and J ends lost 3 bases and 0 bases respectively, with 13 bases between them. The germline V gene has CDR1 SGDLS and CDR2 YYNGEE. This CDR3 has 17 amino acids. The CDR3 spells CASSGYTNPSGANVLTF. CDR3 in DNA: TGTGCCAGCAGCGGTTACACGAACCCCTCTGGGGCCAACGTCCTGACTTTC.

This chain links TRBV19 with TRBJ2-7; 9 bases align to TRBD1. The CDR3 loop spans 16 amino acids. With V trimmed by 5 bases and J by 1 base, 9 bases remained unmatched. Germline V CDR1 and CDR2: LNHDA, SQIVND (reference sequence). The chain's CDR3 is CASSAGTGRGSYEQYF. The CDR3 DNA reads as TGTGCCAGTAGTGCCGGGACAGGGAGAGGATCCTACGAGCAGTACTTC.

This clone was seen only a few times. The chain combines TRBV28 with TRBJ2-5, with D unresolved. This CDR3 has 14 residues. Per the germline V gene, CDR1 is MDHEN and CDR2 is SYDVKM. V was trimmed by 4 bases and J by 2 bases, leaving 11 bases between them. The CDR3 sequence: CASSSRSVQETQYF. Written as DNA, the CDR3 is TGTGCCAGCAGTTCCCGGAGTGTACAAGAGACCCAGTACTTC.

The CDR3 protein is CSARRAVADTQYF. The CDR3 bases are TGCAGCGCCCGGCGGGCGGTAGCAGATACGCAGTATTTT. The V gene is TRBV29-1, the J gene TRBJ2-3; perhaps TRBD2 as D (5 bases). Per germline, CDR1 SQVTM and CDR2 ANQGSEA. CDR3 size: 13 residues. The V gene lost 7 bases and the J gene lost 4 bases, with 15 bases spanning the gap.